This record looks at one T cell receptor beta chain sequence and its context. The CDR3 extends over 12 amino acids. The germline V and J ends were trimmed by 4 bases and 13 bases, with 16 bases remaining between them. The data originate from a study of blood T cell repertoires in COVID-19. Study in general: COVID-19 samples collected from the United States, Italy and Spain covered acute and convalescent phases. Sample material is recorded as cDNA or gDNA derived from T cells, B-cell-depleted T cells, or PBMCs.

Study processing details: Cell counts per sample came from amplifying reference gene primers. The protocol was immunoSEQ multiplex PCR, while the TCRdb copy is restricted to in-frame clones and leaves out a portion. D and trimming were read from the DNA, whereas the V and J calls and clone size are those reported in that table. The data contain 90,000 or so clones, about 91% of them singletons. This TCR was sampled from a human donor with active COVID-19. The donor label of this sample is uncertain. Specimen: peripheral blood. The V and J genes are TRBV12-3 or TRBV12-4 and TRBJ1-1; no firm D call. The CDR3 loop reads CASSSGPGTNFF. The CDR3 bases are TGTGCCAGCAGTTCGGGTCCGGGAACCAATTTCTTT.